This entry concerns a single TCR beta chain. Its cognate antigen is unknown. For every subset, genomic DNA was evenly distributed across several immunoSEQ plates. The protocol was immunoSEQ multiplex PCR, while the TCRdb copy is restricted to in-frame clones and leaves out a portion. The table shows roughly 1.5 million clones, with 95% to 99% occurring only once. The data are from a study of shared clonotypes between healthy human individuals. Study outcomes and limitations: Only blood underwent sampling, and tissue repertoires likely differ.

This CDR3 has 16 residues. CDR1 is SGHRS and CDR2 is YFSETQ in the germline V gene. V lost 0 bases and J 5 bases, leaving 15 bases between the germline ends. This chain connects TRBV5-1 to TRBJ2-1; D might be TRBD1 or TRBD2, each matching 5 bases. This sequence was found in a man under 40 in good health. Material: naive CD4+ T cells sorted from blood. The subset: CD45RA+ positively selected. The CDR3 region has the DNA TGCGCCAGCAGCTTGGCAGGGACCGGATTAGACAATGAGCAGTTCTTC. This translates into CASSLAGTGLDNEQFF.